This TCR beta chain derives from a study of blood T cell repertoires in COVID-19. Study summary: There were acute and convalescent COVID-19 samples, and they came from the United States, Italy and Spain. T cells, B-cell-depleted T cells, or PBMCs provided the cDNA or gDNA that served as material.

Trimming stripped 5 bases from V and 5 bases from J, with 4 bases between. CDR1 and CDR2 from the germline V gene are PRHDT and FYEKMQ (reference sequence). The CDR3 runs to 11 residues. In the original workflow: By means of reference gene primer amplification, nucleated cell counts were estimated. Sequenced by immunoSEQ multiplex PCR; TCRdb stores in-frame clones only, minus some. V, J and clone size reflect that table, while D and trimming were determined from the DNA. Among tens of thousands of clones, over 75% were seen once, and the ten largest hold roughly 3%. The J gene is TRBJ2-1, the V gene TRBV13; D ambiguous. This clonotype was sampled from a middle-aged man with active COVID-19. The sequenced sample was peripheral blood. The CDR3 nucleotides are TGTGCCAGCAGCCTTAACAATGAGCAGTTCTTC. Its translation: CASSLNNEQFF. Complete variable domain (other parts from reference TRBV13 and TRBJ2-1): AAGVIQSPRHLIKEKRETATLKCYPIPRHDTVYWYQQGPGQDPQFLISFYEKMQSDKGSIPDRFSAQQFSDYHSELNMSSLELGDSALYFCASSLNNEQFFGPGTRLTVL.